This T cell receptor beta chain derives from a study of CD8 T cells in ankylosing spondylitis. General study results and limits: It appeared that ankylosing spondylitis blood was characterized by a TCR beta motif of roughly 8 highly homologous variants. In reactive arthritis synovial fluid and blood, some motif variants had been reported before.

There are 15 residues in the CDR3. Trimming removed 3 bases from V and 3 bases from J; junction bases left unmatched: 4. The germline gives CDR1 SEHNR, CDR2 FQNEAQ (reference sequence). Concerning this clonotype: What it binds is not known.

TCRdb reprocessed the 5' RACE reads with MiXCR, giving one entry per CDR3 protein. The table lists around 480,000 distinct CDR3 sequences, approximately 17% of them singletons. The TCR originated in a male donor with ankylosing spondylitis. The rearrangement joins TRBV7-9 to TRBJ2-7; 11 bases align to TRBD2. What was sequenced was blood, either unsorted or a sorted T cell fraction (not recorded which). DNA of the CDR3: TGTGCCAGCAGCTTCTTCACTAGCGGGAGCTACGAGCAGTACTTC. Encoded protein: CASSFFTSGSYEQYF. The whole variable domain, filled in from reference TRBV7-9 and TRBJ2-7, reads DTGVSQNPRHKITKRGQNVTFRCDPISEHNRLYWYRQTLGQGPEFLTYFQNEAQLEKSRLLSDRFSAERPKGSFSTLEIQRTEQGDSAMYLCASSFFTSGSYEQYFGPGTRLTVT.